The TCR beta chain under discussion was sequenced for a study of graft-versus-host responses after intestinal transplantation. About the study: Transplants given to recipients were multivisceral, liver-intestinal, or isolated intestinal. All recipients were given anti-thymocyte globulin induction, and tacrolimus and steroids were then administered for around three years. Study-wide points: Allografts carried high graft-versus-host to host-versus-graft clonal ratios in patients having graft-donor T cell macrochimerism.

Turning to this clone: Its target is not known.

The CDR3 is made up of 16 amino acids. V dropped 5 bases and J dropped 4; count of bases not matched to a gene: 10. Germline CDR1 is SGHAT and CDR2 is FQNNGV. This table comes from immunoSEQ multiplex PCR, and its TCRdb copy is limited to in-frame clones, with some not included. This table holds roughly 93,000 clones, 92% found once. The sequence was obtained from a human donor who was the organ donor for an intestinal transplant. This chain joins TRBV11-2 and TRBJ2-3, with 9 bases aligning to TRBD2. The material was unstimulated CD8+ T cells sorted from spleen or lymph node cells, obtained before transplant. The DNA for the CDR3 is TGTGCCAGCAGCATATCCTTTGCGGGGGGGCCAGATACGCAGTATTTT. Protein product: CASSISFAGGPDTQYF.